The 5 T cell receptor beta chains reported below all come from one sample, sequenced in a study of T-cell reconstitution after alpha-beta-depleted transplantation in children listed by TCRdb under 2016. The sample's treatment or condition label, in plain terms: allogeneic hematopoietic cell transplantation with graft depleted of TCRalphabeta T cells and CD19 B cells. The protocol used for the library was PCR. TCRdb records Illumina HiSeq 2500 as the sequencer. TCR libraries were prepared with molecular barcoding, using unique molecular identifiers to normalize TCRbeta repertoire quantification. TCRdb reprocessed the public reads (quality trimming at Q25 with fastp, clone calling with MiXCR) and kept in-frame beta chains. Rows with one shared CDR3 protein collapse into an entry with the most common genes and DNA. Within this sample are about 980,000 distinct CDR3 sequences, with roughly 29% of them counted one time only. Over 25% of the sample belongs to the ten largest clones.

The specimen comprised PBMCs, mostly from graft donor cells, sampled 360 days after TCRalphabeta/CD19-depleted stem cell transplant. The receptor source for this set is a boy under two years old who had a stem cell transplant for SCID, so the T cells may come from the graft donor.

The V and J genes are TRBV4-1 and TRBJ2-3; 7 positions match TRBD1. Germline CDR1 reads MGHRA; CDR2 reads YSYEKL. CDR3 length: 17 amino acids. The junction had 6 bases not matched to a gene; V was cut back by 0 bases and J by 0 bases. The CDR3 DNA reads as TGCGCCAGCAGCCAAGATAATACAGGGGCAAGCACAGATACGCAGTATTTT. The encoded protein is CASSQDNTGASTDTQYF.

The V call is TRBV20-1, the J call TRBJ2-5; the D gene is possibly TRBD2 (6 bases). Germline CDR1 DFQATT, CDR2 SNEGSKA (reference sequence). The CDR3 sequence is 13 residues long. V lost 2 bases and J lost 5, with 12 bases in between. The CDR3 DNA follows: TGCAGTGCTAGACTCGGGACTGAGGAGACCCAGTACTTC. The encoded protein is CSARLGTEETQYF.

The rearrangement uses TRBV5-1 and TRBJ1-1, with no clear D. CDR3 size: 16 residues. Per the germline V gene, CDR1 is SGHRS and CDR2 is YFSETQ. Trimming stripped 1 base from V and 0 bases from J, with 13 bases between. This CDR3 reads CASSLRLVGMNTEAFF. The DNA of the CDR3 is TGCGCCAGCAGCTTGCGGCTTGTAGGGATGAACACTGAAGCTTTCTTT.

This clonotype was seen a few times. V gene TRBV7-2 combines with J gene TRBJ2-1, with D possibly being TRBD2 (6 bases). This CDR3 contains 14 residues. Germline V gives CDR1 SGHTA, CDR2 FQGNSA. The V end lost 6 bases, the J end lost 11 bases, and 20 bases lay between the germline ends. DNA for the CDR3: TGTGCCAGCAGTACCCAAGGACTACCTAATCAGCAGTTCTTC. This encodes CASSTQGLPNQQFF.

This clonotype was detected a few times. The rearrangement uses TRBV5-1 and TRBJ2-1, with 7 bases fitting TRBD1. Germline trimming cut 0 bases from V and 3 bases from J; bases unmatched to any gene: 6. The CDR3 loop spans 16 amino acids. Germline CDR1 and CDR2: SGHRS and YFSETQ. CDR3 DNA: TGCGCCAGCAGCTTGGTGGTCAGGGACAGCTACAATGAGCAGTTCTTC. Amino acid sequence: CASSLVVRDSYNEQFF. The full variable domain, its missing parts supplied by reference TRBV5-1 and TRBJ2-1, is KAGVTQTPRYLIKTRGQQVTLSCSPISGHRSVSWYQQTPGQGLQFLFEYFSETQRNKGNFPGRFSGRQFSNSRSEMNVSTLELGDSALYLCASSLVVRDSYNEQFFGPGTRLTVL.